This T cell receptor (beta chain) originates from a study of blood T cell repertoires in COVID-19. Assay used: immunoSEQ multiplex PCR; TCRdb lists only in-frame clones, some missing. Of roughly 86,000 clones listed, 84% were seen once; the top ten hold around 5.8%. CDR1 is MGHRA and CDR2 is YSYEKL in the germline V gene. Trimming left V 1 base short and J 3 bases short, with 7 bases between. This CDR3 contains 14 residues. The rearrangement links TRBV4-1 to TRBJ1-5; D gene ambiguous. This clonotype was sampled from a man between 60 and 75 years old with acute or convalescent COVID-19. Specimen: peripheral blood. The CDR3 loop is CASSQANYNQPQHF. The CDR3 coding sequence is TGCGCCAGCAGCCAAGCCAACTACAATCAGCCCCAGCATTTT.